This is a list of T cell receptor beta chains from one sample in a study of T-cell reconstitution after alpha-beta-depleted transplantation in children. TCRdb called the PCR reads again in MiXCR, with one record for every CDR3 protein. The table records hundreds of thousands of distinct CDR3 sequences, 10% of them present only once. This specimen was PBMCs, taken before TCRalphabeta/CD19-depleted stem cell transplant. The receptors originated from a boy younger than two with acute myeloid leukemia, due to receive a stem cell transplant. Both conserved end residues are part of each CDR3. D genes are given only for firm matches. The size of a clone is reported for some rows only, either as once, few or many, or as a class for expanded clones.

.,TRBJ2-5,TRBV15,many,TGTGCCACCAGCAGAGATCCCCAAGAGACCCAGTACTTC,CATSRDPQETQYF
TRBD2,TRBJ2-1,TRBV7-3,few,TGTGCCAGCAGCCGGAGCGGGGGGTCCTACAATGAGCAGTTCTTC,CASSRSGGSYNEQFF
.,TRBJ1-2,TRBV4-1,many,TGCGCCAGCAGCCAAGAGCGGGGGGACTACACCTTC,CASSQERGDYTF
TRBD2,TRBJ2-1,TRBV19,.,TGTGCCAGTAGTCTGAGGACTAGCGGGGGGTTTAGCTCCTACAATGAGCAGTTCTTC,CASSLRTSGGFSSYNEQFF
TRBD1,TRBJ1-2,TRBV7-2,many,TGTGCCAGCAGCTTATCATTTTCCCGGGACAGGGGTGGGCGGACCTTC,CASSLSFSRDRGGRTF
.,TRBJ1-1,TRBV11-2,many,TGTGCCAGCAGCATCCGCGACAGAGCTGAAGCTTTCTTT,CASSIRDRAEAFF
.,TRBJ1-5,TRBV27,many,TGTGCCAGCAGTCACAGGACAGCTAATCAGCCCCAGCATTTT,CASSHRTANQPQHF
TRBD1,TRBJ1-2,TRBV7-2,.,TGTGCCAGCAGCTTAAAACCCGGACAGGGGGATGGCTACACCTTC,CASSLKPGQGDGYTF
.,TRBJ2-1,TRBV7-2,.,TGTGCCAGCAGCTTCGGACGCAAGGATGAGCAGTTCTTC,CASSFGRKDEQFF
TRBD2,TRBJ2-5,TRBV4-2,.,TGTGCCATGGGCCCTGGACTAGCGGGAGGAGGAGAGACCCAGTACTTC,CAMGPGLAGGGETQYF
.,TRBJ2-1,TRBV4-3,many,TGCGCCAGCAGCCAAGAATTATCTCACGGGAGTATAGATGAGCAGTTCTTC,CASSQELSHGSIDEQFF
.,TRBJ2-1,TRBV28,few,TGTGCCAGCAGTACACAGGGAGGGACACGCTCCTACAATGAGCAGTTCTTC,CASSTQGGTRSYNEQFF
.,TRBJ2-5,TRBV24-1,.,TGTGCCACCAGTGGCCCCATGGGCCAAGAGACCCAGTACTTC,CATSGPMGQETQYF
TRBD2,TRBJ2-1,TRBV7-3,many,TGTGCCAGCAGCTTAAAGGGGACTAGCGGTTACAATGAGCAGTTCTTC,CASSLKGTSGYNEQFF
TRBD2,TRBJ2-7,TRBV20-1,.,TGCAGTGCTAGGGGACTAGCGGGGGGCACATACGAGCAGTACTTC,CSARGLAGGTYEQYF
TRBD1,TRBJ1-5,TRBV20-1,.,TGCAGTGCTCGACAGGGGGCGAATGGCAATCAGCCCCAGCATTTT,CSARQGANGNQPQHF
.,TRBJ2-7,TRBV5-1,many,TGCGCCAGCAGCTTGGAAAGCAGGTCCTACGAGCAGTACTTC,CASSLESRSYEQYF
.,TRBJ2-2,TRBV5-1,many,TGCGCCAGCAGCTTGGGAGACGCCGGGGAGCTGTTTTTT,CASSLGDAGELFF
TRBD1,TRBJ2-2,TRBV5-1,.,TGCGCCAGCAGCTTCGGACAGGGGAGGGCCGGGGAGCTGTTTTTT,CASSFGQGRAGELFF
.,TRBJ1-5,TRBV6-5,many,TGTGCCAGCAGTTATTGGACTTTAAATCAGCCCCAGCATTTT,CASSYWTLNQPQHF
TRBD2,TRBJ2-3,TRBV5-1,few,TGCGCCAGCAGCTTGGGCGGGACTAGCCCTAGCACAGATACGCAGTATTTT,CASSLGGTSPSTDTQYF